The sequence of this TCR beta chain was determined in a study of Graves' ophthalmopathy and Graves' hyperthyroidism. The sequenced template was RNA, covering the TCR beta CDR3 region. First-round RT-PCR used HTBI primers; second-round multiplex PCR followed. TCRdb recomputed calls from the multiplex PCR reads with MiXCR, one row per CDR3 protein. Here the sample spans 620,000 or so distinct CDR3 sequences, 20% to 25% being singletons. CDR3 length: 15 residues. Germline CDR1 is SEHNR and CDR2 is FQNEAQ (reference sequence). Turning to this clonotype: The junction differs from germline at one of its ends, possibly a read error.

The TCR was taken from a young woman with stable Graves' hyperthyroidism. Some clones in this sample may be carry-over from other donors' samples. The chain carries TRBV7-9 and TRBJ2-5, with 10 bases fitting TRBD1. The sequenced material came from peripheral blood. This chain's CDR3 is CASSPGQGLQDTQYF. The CDR3 DNA reads as TGTGCCAGCAGCCCGGGACAGGGGCTCCAAGATACCCAATACTTC.